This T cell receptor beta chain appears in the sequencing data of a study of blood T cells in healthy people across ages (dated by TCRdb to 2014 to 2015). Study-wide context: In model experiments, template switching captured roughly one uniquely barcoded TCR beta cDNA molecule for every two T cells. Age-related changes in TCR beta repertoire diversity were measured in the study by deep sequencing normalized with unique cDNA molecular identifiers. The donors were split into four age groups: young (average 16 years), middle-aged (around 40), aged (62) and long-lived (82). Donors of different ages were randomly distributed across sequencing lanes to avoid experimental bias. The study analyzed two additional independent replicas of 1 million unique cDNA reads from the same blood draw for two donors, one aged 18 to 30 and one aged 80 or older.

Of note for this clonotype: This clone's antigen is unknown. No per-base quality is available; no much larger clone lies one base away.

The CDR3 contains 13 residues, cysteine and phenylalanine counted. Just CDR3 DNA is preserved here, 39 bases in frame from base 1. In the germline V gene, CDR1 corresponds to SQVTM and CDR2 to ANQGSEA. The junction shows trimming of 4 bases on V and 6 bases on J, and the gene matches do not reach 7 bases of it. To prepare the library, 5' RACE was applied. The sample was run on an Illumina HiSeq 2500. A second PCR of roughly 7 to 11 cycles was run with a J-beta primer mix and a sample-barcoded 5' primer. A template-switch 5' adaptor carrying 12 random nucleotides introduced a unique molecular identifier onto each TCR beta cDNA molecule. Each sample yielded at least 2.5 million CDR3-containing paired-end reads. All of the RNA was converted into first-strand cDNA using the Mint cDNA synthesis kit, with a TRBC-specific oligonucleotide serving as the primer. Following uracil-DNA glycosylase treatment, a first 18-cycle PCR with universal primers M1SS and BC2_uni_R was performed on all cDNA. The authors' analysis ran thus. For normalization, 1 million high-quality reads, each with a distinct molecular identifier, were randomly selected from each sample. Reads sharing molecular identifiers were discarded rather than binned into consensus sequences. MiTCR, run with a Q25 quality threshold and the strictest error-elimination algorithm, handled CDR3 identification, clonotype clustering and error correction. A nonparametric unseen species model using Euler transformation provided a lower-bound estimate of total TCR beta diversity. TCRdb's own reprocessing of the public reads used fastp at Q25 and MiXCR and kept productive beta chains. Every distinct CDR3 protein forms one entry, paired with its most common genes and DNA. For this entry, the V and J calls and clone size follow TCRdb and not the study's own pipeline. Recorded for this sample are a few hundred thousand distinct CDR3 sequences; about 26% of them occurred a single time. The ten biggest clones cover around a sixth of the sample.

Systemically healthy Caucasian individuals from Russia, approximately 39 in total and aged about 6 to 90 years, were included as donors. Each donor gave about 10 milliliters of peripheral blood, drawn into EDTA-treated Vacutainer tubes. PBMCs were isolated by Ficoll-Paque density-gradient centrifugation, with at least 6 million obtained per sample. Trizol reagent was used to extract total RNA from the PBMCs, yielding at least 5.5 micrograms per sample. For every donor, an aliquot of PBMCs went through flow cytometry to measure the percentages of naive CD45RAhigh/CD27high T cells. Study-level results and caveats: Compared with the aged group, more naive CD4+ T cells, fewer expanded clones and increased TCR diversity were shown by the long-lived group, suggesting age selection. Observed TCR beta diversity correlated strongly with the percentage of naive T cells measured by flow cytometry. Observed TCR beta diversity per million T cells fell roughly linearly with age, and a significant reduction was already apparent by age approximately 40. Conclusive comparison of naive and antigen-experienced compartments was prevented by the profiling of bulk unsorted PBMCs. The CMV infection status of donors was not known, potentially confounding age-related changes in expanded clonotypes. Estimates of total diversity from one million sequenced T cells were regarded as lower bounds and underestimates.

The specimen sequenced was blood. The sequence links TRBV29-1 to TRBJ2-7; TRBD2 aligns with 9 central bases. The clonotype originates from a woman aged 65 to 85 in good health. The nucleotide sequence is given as TGCAGCGTTGGGGGACTAGCAGGGGGCGAGCAGTACTTC. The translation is CSVGGLAGGEQYF.